This T cell receptor (beta chain) came from a study of OX40 agonist ivuxolimab in advanced cancers. On the study more broadly: Patients achieving partial responses numbered three: one hepatocellular carcinoma case and two cutaneous melanoma cases.

Notes on the study in general: Relative to CD4+, CD8+ T cells held more expanded clones on average. Compared with others, partial responders at 0.1-3.0 mg/kg displayed clonal expansion among the lowest.

A note on this clone: The antigen is unknown.

TCRdb's copy holds only in-frame clones and misses some; the assay was immunoSEQ multiplex PCR. The sample has 43,000 or so clones, roughly 86% seen once. This CDR3 has 16 amino acids. With 5 bases removed from V and 1 base from J, the gap between germline ends came to 17 bases. CDR1 and CDR2 (germline): SGHRS, YFSETQ. The sequence came from an adult with an advanced solid tumor such as melanoma, head and neck, liver or kidney cancer. The rearrangement joins TRBV5-1 to TRBJ2-3; the D gene could be TRBD1 or TRBD2 (6 bases each). Sequences were derived from CD4+ or CD8+ T cells sorted from blood, sampled in a trial of the OX40 agonist ivuxolimab. The CDR3 nucleotides are TGCGCCAGCAGAGGGGAACAGGGAGGTCGCACAGATACGCAGTATTTT. This gives the protein CASRGEQGGRTDTQYF.